This is a list of T cell receptor beta chains from one sample in a study of technical replicates of blood from a handful of donors. TCRdb's table, derived via immunoSEQ multiplex PCR, lists solely in-frame clones and lacks some. Of approximately 93,000 clones in the sample, 90% to 95% were seen once. Sequencing was carried out using T cells isolated from PBMCs. The receptors originated from a human donor in good health. Both conserved end residues are part of each CDR3. The D gene is left open where the match is weak. Clone size is not always given. Where it is, it says once, few, many or a class for expanded clones.

TRBJ2-7,-,TRBD2,TRBV5-4,CASSFGGGPGSYEQYF,TGTGCCAGCAGCTTCGGGGGAGGGCCTGGCTCGTACGAGCAGTACTTC
TRBJ2-3,-,-,TRBV25-1,CASSEAADLTDTQYF,TGTGCCAGCAGTGAAGCAGCGGACCTCACAGATACGCAGTATTTT
TRBJ1-2,-,TRBD1,TRBV15,CATSTGQANYGYTF,TGTGCCACCAGCACGGGACAGGCTAACTATGGCTACACCTTC
TRBJ2-7,-,-,TRBV6-5,CASSYRVTYEQYF,TGTGCCAGCAGTTACCGGGTCACTTACGAGCAGTACTTC
TRBJ2-1,-,-,TRBV15,CATSRDWDLQHNEQFF,TGTGCCACCAGCAGAGATTGGGACTTACAACACAATGAGCAGTTCTTC
TRBJ1-4,-,-,TRBV5-4,CASSSQFNNEKLFF,TGTGCCAGCAGCTCACAATTTAATAATGAAAAACTGTTTTTT
TRBJ2-7,-,-,TRBV21-1,CASSNDRDRPNYEQYF,TGTGCCAGCAGCAACGACCGGGACAGGCCCAACTACGAGCAGTACTTC
TRBJ1-2,-,-,TRBV14,CASSQGRGYGYTF,TGTGCCAGCAGCCAGGGCAGGGGCTATGGCTACACCTTC
TRBJ2-7,-,-,TRBV18,CASSANRGLAYEQYF,TGTGCCAGCTCAGCTAATAGGGGGTTGGCCTACGAGCAGTACTTC
TRBJ2-7,-,-,TRBV6-1,CASRDSFYEQYF,TGTGCCAGCAGGGACTCCTTCTACGAGCAGTACTTC
TRBJ2-7,-,-,TRBV28,CASSSQITGVNSYEQYF,TGTGCCAGCAGTTCTCAAATCACGGGGGTCAACTCCTACGAGCAGTACTTC
TRBJ1-2,few,-,TRBV5-5,CASIVDATGGPYGYTF,TGTGCCAGCATCGTGGACGCCACCGGAGGGCCTTATGGCTACACCTTC
TRBJ1-5,-,TRBD1,TRBV6-1,CASSEPGGNGPQHF,TGTGCCAGCAGTGAACCAGGGGGGAATGGGCCCCAGCATTTT
TRBJ2-7,-,-,TRBV28,CASSRRISYEQYF,TGTGCCAGCAGTCGGAGGATTTCCTACGAGCAGTACTTC
TRBJ2-7,-,TRBD1,TRBV7-8,CASSWGGQGTHEQYF,TGTGCCAGCAGCTGGGGGGGACAGGGGACCCACGAGCAGTACTTC
TRBJ2-1,-,-,TRBV23-1,CASSQPSTPGCYEQFF,TGCGCCAGCAGTCAACCATCGACCCCCGGGTGCTATGAGCAGTTCTTC
TRBJ2-1,-,-,TRBV5-4,CASSFRSVENNEQFF,TGTGCCAGCAGCTTTCGCTCCGTAGAAAACAATGAGCAGTTCTTC
TRBJ1-1,few,-,TRBV7-8,CASSLTRGQLLEAFF,TGTGCCAGCAGCTTAACGCGTGGACAGCTCCTCGAAGCTTTCTTT
TRBJ2-3,-,-,TRBV21-1,CASSKPGSSTDTQYF,TGTGCCAGCAGCAAACCGGGAAGCAGCACAGATACGCAGTATTTT
TRBJ2-6,-,-,TRBV27,CASRSSGANVLTF,TGTGCCAGCAGATCTTCTGGGGCCAACGTCCTGACTTTC
TRBJ1-4,-,-,TRBV7-9,CASSLIGEKLFF,TGTGCCAGCAGCTTGATCGGTGAAAAACTGTTTTTT
TRBJ2-7,-,TRBD1,TRBV28,CASSLDRGQNSYEQYF,TGTGCCAGCAGTCTCGACAGGGGGCAGAACTCCTACGAGCAGTACTTC
TRBJ1-1,-,TRBD1,TRBV19,CASSTGQGARTEAFF,TGTGCCAGTAGTACGGGACAGGGGGCAAGAACTGAAGCTTTCTTT
TRBJ2-7,-,TRBD1,TRBV2,CASRDSWDSSYEQYF,TGTGCCAGCAGGGACTCTTGGGACAGCTCCTACGAGCAGTACTTC
TRBJ2-1,-,-,TRBV5-1,CASSLAPEANEQFF,TGCGCCAGCAGCTTGGCCCCGGAGGCCAATGAGCAGTTCTTC
TRBJ1-1,once,-,TRBV6-1,CASSGQGNTEAFF,TGTGCCAGCAGTGGCCAGGGGAACACTGAAGCTTTCTTT
TRBJ2-1,-,TRBD2,TRBV10-3,CAISEDWLAGIETYNEQFF,TGTGCCATCAGTGAGGATTGGCTAGCGGGAATCGAGACCTACAATGAGCAGTTCTTC
TRBJ2-7,-,-,TRBV28,CASKEGGHSYEQYF,TGTGCCAGTAAAGAAGGGGGACACTCCTACGAGCAGTACTTC
TRBJ2-1,once,TRBD2,TRBV4-1,CASSQTGLADQFF,TGCGCCAGCAGCCAGACTGGACTAGCGGACCAGTTCTTC
TRBJ1-2,-,TRBD1,TRBV5-1,CASSLGVGQGAYGGYGYTF,TGCGCCAGCAGCTTGGGCGTAGGACAGGGGGCGTACGGTGGCTATGGCTACACCTTC
TRBJ1-6,-,TRBD1,TRBV6-5,CATNRGRRSPLHF,TGTGCCACCAACAGGGGGCGTCGATCACCCCTCCACTTT
TRBJ1-1,-,-,TRBV6-1,CASSGGFDTEAFF,TGTGCCAGCTCCGGGGGGTTCGACACTGAAGCTTTCTTT
TRBJ2-1,-,TRBD2,TRBV6-5,CASSSSGGALNEQFF,TGTGCCAGCAGTTCTAGCGGGGGGGCGCTCAATGAGCAGTTCTTC
TRBJ2-4,once,TRBD1,TRBV7-9,CASSQGTGLAKNIQYF,TGTGCCAGCAGCCAGGGGACAGGACTAGCCAAAAACATTCAGTACTTC